One sample yielded the 12 T cell receptor beta chains listed below, sequenced in a study of response to subunit inactivated influenza vaccine. One entry per CDR3 protein, called by TCRdb with MiXCR from the RT-PCR reads. The sample contains a few hundred thousand distinct CDR3 sequences, about 15% of which appear only once. Source: PBMCs from blood, taken about 12 days after vaccination. The receptors stem from a man aged 45 to 65 who received an inactivated influenza vaccine.

The chain couples TRBV20-1 to TRBJ2-3; 10 positions agree with TRBD2. The CDR3 is 16 amino acids. Trimming removed 0 bases from V and 1 base from J; junction bases left unmatched: 4. Germline loops: CDR1 DFQATT, CDR2 SNEGSKA (reference sequence). The CDR3 loop is CSARDTLAGRTDTQYF. The CDR3 DNA reads TGCAGTGCTAGAGATACACTAGCGGGGCGCACAGATACGCAGTATTTT.

In this sample, this clonotype turned up a few times. The gene calls are TRBV7-2 and TRBJ2-5; 7 nucleotides align to TRBD2. After removal of 5 bases from V and 7 bases from J, the junction contained 19 bases not matched to a gene. The CDR3 runs to 17 residues. Germline-derived CDR1 and CDR2 are SGHTA and FQGNSA. The CDR3 sequence is CASSQAGTIKGGLTQYF. In DNA, the CDR3 is TGTGCCAGCAGCCAGGCAGGGACTATTAAAGGTGGCTTGACCCAGTACTTC.

This clonotype occurred a few times. The chain combines TRBV4-3 with TRBJ2-3; the D is unclear. Germline lookup yields CDR1 LGHNA and CDR2 YSLEER. The CDR3 covers 14 residues. With 0 bases removed from V and 0 bases from J, the gap between germline ends came to 4 bases. The CDR3 coding sequence is TGCGCCAGCAGCCAAGATTCAAGCACAGATACGCAGTATTTT. Its translation is CASSQDSSTDTQYF.

This clonotype came up a few times. The chain has TRBV4-2 and TRBJ2-4; 12 bases fit TRBD2. The J segment lost 7 bases and the V segment lost 1 base, leaving 8 bases of the junction unmatched. CDR1 and CDR2 (germline): LGHNA, YNFKEQ. CDR3 size: 17 residues. The CDR3 sequence: CASSQASGGASENIQYF. In DNA, the CDR3 is TGTGCCAGCAGCCAAGCTAGCGGGGGGGCCTCGGAGAACATTCAGTACTTC.

This rearrangement joins TRBV20-1 to TRBJ2-1; D gene unclear. Germline assignment: CDR1 DFQATT and CDR2 SNEGSKA (reference sequence). The CDR3 contains 16 residues. V was shortened by 4 bases and J by 0 bases, with 16 bases between the two germline ends. This CDR3 reads CSATRTRSSSYNEQFF. CDR3 in DNA: TGCAGTGCTACTCGGACGAGATCGAGCTCCTACAATGAGCAGTTCTTC.

The chain links TRBV24-1 to TRBJ1-1; D might be TRBD1 (6 bases). This CDR3 contains 15 residues. Between the trimmed V and J ends, which lost 7 bases and 3 bases, there was a span of 17 bases. The germline V gene has CDR1 KGHDR and CDR2 SFDVKD. CDR3 amino acids: CATSDGAGVDTEAFF. The CDR3 DNA reads as TGTGCCACCAGCGATGGAGCAGGGGTTGACACTGAAGCTTTCTTT.

The chain couples TRBV4-2 to TRBJ1-1; no reliable D call. V was cut by 1 base and J by 6 bases, with 15 bases left in between. Germline lookup yields CDR1 LGHNA and CDR2 YNFKEQ. CDR3 length equals 15 residues. CDR3 in amino acids: CASSQAFGQIPEAFF. CDR3 bases: TGTGCCAGCAGCCAAGCCTTCGGGCAGATCCCTGAAGCTTTCTTT.

In its sample, this clonotype was seen a few times. This sequence joins TRBV20-1 and TRBJ2-5; D not certain. Trimming left V 2 bases short and J 1 base short, with 8 bases between. The CDR3 loop spans 13 amino acids. In germline, CDR1 is DFQATT, CDR2 SNEGSKA (reference sequence). Here the CDR3 reads CSARSQIQETQYF. For the CDR3, the DNA is TGCAGTGCTAGAAGCCAGATCCAAGAGACCCAGTACTTC.

The rearrangement uses TRBV6-1 and TRBJ1-5; 10 nucleotides align to TRBD1. The V segment lost 6 bases and the J segment 6 bases; nucleotides outside the gene matches: 11. Germline V gives CDR1 MNHNS, CDR2 SASEGT. The CDR3 is 16 amino acids. CDR3 DNA: TGTGCCAGCAGCCTCCTCTCCGGGACAGGGGTTCAGCCCCAGCATTTT. It is translated as CASSLLSGTGVQPQHF.

CDR3 protein: CASSSRQGLNEQFF. CDR3 DNA sequence: TGTGCCAGCAGTTCCAGACAGGGTCTAAATGAGCAGTTCTTC. The chain couples TRBV12-3 or TRBV12-4 to TRBJ2-1; TRBD1 agrees at 7 bases. CDR3 size: 14 residues. V was clipped by 4 bases and J by 7 bases; unmatched bases: 7.

The chain uses TRBV7-2 and TRBJ2-5; tentative D call: TRBD2 (5 bases). The CDR3 covers 16 residues. Germline CDR1 and CDR2: SGHTA and FQGNSA. V gave up 1 base and J gave up 4 bases, with 16 bases separating them. The CDR3 coding sequence is TGTGCCAGCAGCTTAGTACCCGGTCGGGGTGCAGAGACCCAGTACTTC. This gives the protein CASSLVPGRGAETQYF.

Worth noting for this clonotype: A read error may explain this, as a much larger clone is one base away. The J gene is TRBJ2-7, the V gene TRBV12-3 or TRBV12-4; D call uncertain. The J call could be wrong; TRBJ2-1 is a better fit for the DNA end. The CDR3 spans 12 residues. CDR3 nucleotide sequence: TGTGCCAGCAGCTCGGTTGGCCGCGAGCAGTTCTTC. This gives the protein CASSSVGREQFF.